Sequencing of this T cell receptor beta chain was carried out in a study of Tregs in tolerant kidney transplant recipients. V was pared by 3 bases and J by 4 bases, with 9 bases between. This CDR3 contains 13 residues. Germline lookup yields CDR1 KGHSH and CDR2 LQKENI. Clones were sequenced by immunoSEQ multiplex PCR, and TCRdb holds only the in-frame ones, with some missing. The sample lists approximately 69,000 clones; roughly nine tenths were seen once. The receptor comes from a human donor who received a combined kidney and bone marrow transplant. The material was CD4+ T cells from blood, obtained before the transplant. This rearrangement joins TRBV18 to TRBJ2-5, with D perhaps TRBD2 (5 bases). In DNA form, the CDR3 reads TGTGCCAGCTCACCCCTCGAGGGAGAGACCCAGTACTTC. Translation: CASSPLEGETQYF. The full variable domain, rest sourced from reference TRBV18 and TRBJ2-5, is NAGVMQNPRHLVRRRGQEARLRCSPMKGHSHVYWYRQLPEEGLKFMVYLQKENIIDESGMPKERFSAEFPKEGPSILRIQQVVRGDSAAYFCASSPLEGETQYFGPGTRLLVL.